These 20 T cell receptor beta chains were all obtained from the same sample, sequenced in a study of cytomegalovirus exposure and HLA in healthy donors. The PCR used 60 Vbeta and 13 Jbeta primers. TCRdb's copy holds only in-frame clones and misses some; the assay was immunoSEQ multiplex PCR. The sample has over 85,000 clones, roughly three quarters seen once. Input material: PBMCs. Every receptor here comes from a man aged 40-49 years in good health and CMV-seronegative.

The chain employs TRBV27 and TRBJ2-4, with D perhaps TRBD1 (6 bases). The germline gives CDR1 MNHEY, CDR2 SMNVEV (reference sequence). The CDR3 contains 16 residues. The V and J ends lost 3 bases and 2 bases respectively, with 14 bases between them. In DNA, the CDR3 is TGTGCCAGCAGTTTGGTCGTCAGGGGCACCAAAAACATTCAGTACTTC. Protein sequence: CASSLVVRGTKNIQYF.

This clone has only one observation. Since no conserved phenylalanine or tryptophan closes the CDR3, a read error is the likely cause. Because the CDR3's place on the DNA is in doubt, the DNA is left out and the CDR3 is given as listed by TCRdb. CDR3 amino acids: CASSSYDREVL. The chain carries TRBV28 and TRBJ1-1. Germline V gene lookup returns CDR1 MDHEN and CDR2 SYDVKM. The CDR3 totals 11 residues, both ends included.

CDR3 sequence (DNA): TGTGCCAGCAGCTTGGGGCTCAGGGCCTATGGCTACACCTTC. Amino acid sequence: CASSLGLRAYGYTF. The V gene is TRBV5-6, the J gene TRBJ1-2, with D possibly being TRBD1 (5 bases). The V and J ends lost 0 bases and 4 bases respectively, with 10 bases between them. The CDR3 length is 14 residues. Germline V CDR1 and CDR2: SGHDT, YYEEEE. Together with reference TRBV5-6 and TRBJ1-2, the CDR3 gives the full variable domain: DAGVTQSPTHLIKTRGQQVTLRCSPKSGHDTVSWYQQALGQGPQFIFQYYEEEERQRGNFPDRFSGHQFPNYSSELNVNALLLGDSALYLCASSLGLRAYGYTFGSGTRLTVV.

This clone was counted a single time. J is TRBJ1-2 and V is TRBV6-5; 7 nucleotides match TRBD1. V trimming: 5 bases; J trimming: 4 bases; junction bases outside the gene matches: 7. Germline lookup yields CDR1 MNHEY and CDR2 SVGAGI. There are 14 residues in the CDR3. In nucleotides, the CDR3 is TGTGCCAGCAGTATGTCGACAGGGAGCTATGGCTACACCTTC. This gives the protein CASSMSTGSYGYTF.

In its sample, this clone was seen once. This chain uses TRBV7-9 with TRBJ2-7; TRBD2 aligns across 11 bases. Germline values: CDR1 SEHNR, CDR2 FQNEAQ (reference sequence). CDR3 length equals 15 residues. V lost 5 bases, J lost 1 base, and 4 bases stayed unmatched. The CDR3 DNA sequence: TGTGCCAGCAGCGCCTTAGCGGGGGGGTCCTACGAGCAGTACTTC. It translates to CASSALAGGSYEQYF.

Details on this clone: This CDR3 fails to terminate in the conserved phenylalanine or tryptophan, so it likely reflects a read error. CDR3 protein: CASSTAILTDYGYTI. As DNA, the CDR3 is TGTGCCAGCAGCACCGCCATTTTGACGGACTATGGCTACACCATC. The chain couples TRBV5-6 to TRBJ1-2; no definite D call. The CDR3 length is 15 residues. V lost 4 bases to trimming and J lost 3 bases, with 16 bases between them. Looked up from germline, CDR1 is SGHDT and CDR2 is YYEEEE.

The V call is TRBV5-1, the J call TRBJ2-3, with TRBD1 matching over 9 bases. V was clipped by 4 bases and J by 3 bases; unmatched bases: 6. Germline CDR1 is SGHRS and CDR2 is YFSETQ. The length of the CDR3 is 15 residues. CDR3 coding DNA: TGCGCCAGCAGCATCCACAGGGGGCGTACAGATACGCAGTATTTT. Protein: CASSIHRGRTDTQYF.

This chain links TRBV6-5 with TRBJ2-3, with a possible D match to TRBD2 (6 bases). The V end was cut by 5 bases, the J end by 3 bases, with 6 bases between. The CDR3 has 12 amino acids. Germline V gene sequence: CDR1 MNHEY, CDR2 SVGAGI. The CDR3 DNA is TGTGCCAGCAGTCGGGGGACAGATACGCAGTATTTT. Its protein is CASSRGTDTQYF.

The rearrangement joins TRBV7-9 to TRBJ2-3; 14 nucleotides align to TRBD2. The germline V gene has CDR1 SEHNR and CDR2 FQNEAQ (reference sequence). The ends lost 5 bases at V and 5 bases at J; junction bases unmatched: 9. This CDR3 comprises 17 residues. CDR3 loop: CASSARGLAGGGDTQYF. DNA of the CDR3: TGTGCCAGCAGCGCCCGTGGACTAGCGGGGGGAGGAGATACGCAGTATTTT.

The V gene is TRBV19, the J gene TRBJ1-5, with a tentative D call TRBD1 (5 bases). The CDR3 consists of 16 residues. Trimming removed 3 bases at V and 6 bases at J, with 18 bases between. Germline assignment: CDR1 LNHDA and CDR2 SQIVND (reference sequence). CDR3 DNA sequence: TGTGCCAGTAGTATTCAGGGAAGGTTCAGTCTTCAGCCCCAGCATTTT. It is translated as CASSIQGRFSLQPQHF.

This sequence joins TRBV30 and TRBJ1-1, with unresolved D. The germline gives CDR1 GTSNPN, CDR2 SVGIG (reference sequence). Between the trimmed V and J ends, which lost 8 bases and 10 bases, there was a span of 20 bases. The CDR3 spans 12 residues. CDR3 protein: CAGLWVTNPAFF. The DNA of the CDR3 is TGTGCCGGGCTATGGGTGACTAACCCAGCTTTCTTT.

The V gene is TRBV11-2, the J gene TRBJ2-1; the match to TRBD2 covers 7 bases. This CDR3 has 16 amino acids. Per germline, CDR1 SGHAT and CDR2 FQNNGV. J gave up 7 bases and V 2 bases, and 11 bases lay outside the gene matches. The CDR3 sequence is CASSLLAAVVDNEQFF. CDR3 nucleotides: TGTGCCAGCAGCTTACTAGCGGCAGTAGTAGATAATGAGCAGTTCTTC.

A word on this clone: A junction boundary mismatches the germline segment, possibly from a read error. The chain carries TRBV7-9 and TRBJ1-1, with 8 bases aligning to TRBD1. Germline V gene data show CDR1 as SEHNR and CDR2 as FQNEAQ (reference sequence). This CDR3 has 12 residues. CDR3 region: CSSSLEQGGAFF. CDR3 nucleotide sequence: TGTTCCAGCAGCTTAGAACAGGGGGGAGCTTTCTTT.

The genes are TRBV11-2 and TRBJ2-1, with 10 bases fitting TRBD2. Unmatched junction bases numbered 3, after V lost 3 bases and J lost 1 base. This CDR3 is built from 16 residues. Germline V gene lookup returns CDR1 SGHAT and CDR2 FQNNGV. In nucleotides, the CDR3 is TGTGCCAGCAGCTTTTCTAGCGGGAGTTCCTACAATGAGCAGTTCTTC. Residues: CASSFSSGSSYNEQFF.

The rearrangement joins TRBV11-2 to TRBJ2-7, with D maybe TRBD1 (5 bases). The germline gives CDR1 SGHAT, CDR2 FQNNGV. V lost 1 base to trimming and J lost 4 bases, with 11 bases between them. This CDR3 region has 14 residues. The CDR3, as DNA: TGTGCCAGCAGCTTAGTGCAGGGCAGGTACGAGCAGTACTTC. This encodes CASSLVQGRYEQYF.

This clone was recorded once. The chain combines TRBV5-4 with TRBJ2-2; D remains ambiguous. The CDR3 runs 13 residues. CDR1 SGHNT and CDR2 YYREEE come from the germline V gene (reference sequence). V shed 0 bases and J shed 4 bases, with 4 bases lying between them. The chain's CDR3 is CASSLDSTGELFF. The CDR3 DNA reads as TGTGCCAGCAGCTTGGACAGCACCGGGGAGCTGTTTTTT.

The chain has TRBV9 and TRBJ1-2; 8 bases match TRBD1. V lost 3 bases, J lost 8 bases, and 6 bases stayed unmatched. Germline V gene lookup returns CDR1 SGDLS and CDR2 YYNGEE. The CDR3 runs 13 residues. CDR3 region: CASSGRTGHGYTF. CDR3 in DNA: TGTGCCAGCAGCGGTCGGACAGGGCACGGCTACACCTTC.

The V and J genes are TRBV20-1 and TRBJ2-1; D gene uncertain. CDR1 is DFQATT and CDR2 is SNEGSKA in the germline V gene (reference sequence). V lost 4 bases to trimming and J lost 9 bases, with 7 bases between them. The CDR3 has 10 amino acids. The CDR3 region has the DNA TGCAGTGCTACGGGTGGTGAGCAGTTCTTC. It yields the protein CSATGGEQFF.

This clone was counted once. V and J are TRBV11-2 and TRBJ2-1; 7 bases are shared with TRBD2. With 1 base clipped from V and 5 bases from J, the junction kept 5 bases outside the gene matches. The CDR3 runs to 15 residues. Germline V lookup: CDR1 SGHAT, CDR2 FQNNGV. CDR3 sequence: CASSLGSSGNNEQFF. The CDR3 region has the DNA TGTGCCAGCAGCTTAGGGTCTAGCGGAAACAATGAGCAGTTCTTC. The complete variable domain, with remaining parts taken from reference TRBV11-2 and TRBJ2-1, reads EAGVAQSPRYKIIEKRQSVAFWCNPISGHATLYWYQQILGQGPKLLIQFQNNGVVDDSQLPKDRFSAERLKGVDSTLKIQPAKLEDSAVYLCASSLGSSGNNEQFFGPGTRLTVL.

The gene calls are TRBV5-1 and TRBJ2-3; possibly TRBD2 for D (5 bases). Trimming removed 3 bases from V and 0 bases from J, with 14 bases in between. Germline lookup yields CDR1 SGHRS and CDR2 YFSETQ. There are 16 residues in the CDR3. The CDR3 sequence: CASSYTRDTSTDTQYF. As DNA, the CDR3 is TGCGCCAGCAGCTATACCCGGGATACTAGCACAGATACGCAGTATTTT.